One and the same sample provided the 9 T cell receptor beta chains below, sequenced in a study of response to subunit inactivated influenza vaccine. TCRdb independently ran MiXCR on the RT-PCR reads; one entry per CDR3 protein. Among about 520,000 distinct CDR3 sequences listed, about 25% were seen once. Sequencing used CD4+ T cells sorted from PBMCs, obtained roughly 5 days after vaccination. The origin of the receptors is a man in his fifties who received an inactivated influenza vaccine.

The chain has TRBV20-1 and TRBJ2-5, with 8 positions matching TRBD2. V gave up 2 bases and J gave up 7 bases; unmatched junction bases: 15. This CDR3 contains 16 residues. In germline, CDR1 is DFQATT, CDR2 SNEGSKA (reference sequence). CDR3 sequence (DNA): TGCAGTGCTAGACCCGCCGGGACTAGAAGATTAAGGACCCAGTACTTC. This translates into CSARPAGTRRLRTQYF.

V gene TRBV5-1 combines with J gene TRBJ2-1; 11 nucleotides agree with TRBD2. Germline assignment: CDR1 SGHRS and CDR2 YFSETQ. The V gene end was trimmed by 4 bases and the J gene end by 8 bases; junction bases not matched to a gene: 8. There are 15 residues in the CDR3. This CDR3 is CASSVSGRASDEQFF. The DNA of the CDR3 is TGCGCCAGCAGCGTTAGCGGGAGGGCCAGCGATGAGCAGTTCTTC.

V is TRBV20-1 and J is TRBJ2-3; 14 bases agree with TRBD2. With V trimmed by 4 bases and J by 1 base, 13 bases remained unmatched. CDR3 length: 19 amino acids. Per germline, CDR1 DFQATT and CDR2 SNEGSKA (reference sequence). The CDR3 nucleotides read TGCAGTGCTAATGGACTAGCGGGGGGCCCTTACATCCGCACAGATACGCAGTATTTT. Translation: CSANGLAGGPYIRTDTQYF.

The chain recombines TRBV6-2 or TRBV6-3 with TRBJ2-7; 7 nucleotides line up with TRBD1. After removal of 5 bases from V and 2 bases from J, the junction contained 3 bases not matched to a gene. Germline CDR1 is MNHEY and CDR2 is SVGEGT. This CDR3 is 13 amino acids long. The CDR3 DNA reads TGTGCCAGCAGTCCGACAGGGCCCTACGAGCAGTACTTC. Translating gives CASSPTGPYEQYF.

The table lists this clonotype with many counts. The V gene is TRBV18, the J gene TRBJ2-7, with 12 bases lining up with TRBD1. The V gene's germline CDR1 is KGHSH and CDR2 LQKENI. J was trimmed by 2 bases and V by 8 bases; bases with no gene match: 7. The CDR3 length is 15 residues. The CDR3 DNA reads TGTGCCAGCAGTCCTGGGACAGGGGGCACCTACGAGCAGTACTTC. Protein: CASSPGTGGTYEQYF. The full variable domain, completed using reference TRBV18 and TRBJ2-7, is NAGVMQNPRHLVRRRGQEARLRCSPMKGHSHVYWYRQLPEEGLKFMVYLQKENIIDESGMPKERFSAEFPKEGPSILRIQQVVRGDSAAYFCASSPGTGGTYEQYFGPGTRLTVT.

The sample holds a few counts of this clonotype. The V call is TRBV28, the J call TRBJ2-1; the match to TRBD2 covers 8 bases. This CDR3 contains 15 residues. V shed 5 bases, J shed 12 bases, and the junction held 15 bases outside the gene matches. Looked up from germline, CDR1 is MDHEN and CDR2 is SYDVKM. Written as DNA, the CDR3 is TGTGCCAGCAGTACCGGAGGTAGCGGGGATAGTGTGCAGTTCTTC. Its translation: CASSTGGSGDSVQFF.

The gene calls are TRBV7-2 and TRBJ2-1; 8 bases fit TRBD2. The CDR3 has 17 amino acids. The V segment lost 5 bases and the J segment 0 bases; nucleotides outside the gene matches: 9. Germline loops: CDR1 SGHTA, CDR2 FQGNSA. CDR3 bases: TGTGCCAGCAGCGCAGGGGCGGGGGGCCCCTCCTACAATGAGCAGTTCTTC. Its protein product is CASSAGAGGPSYNEQFF.

This clonotype showed up just a few times. This chain uses TRBV4-3 with TRBJ2-1; no reliable D call. CDR1 is LGHNA, CDR2 YSLEER, per germline. There are 14 residues in the CDR3. V was pared by 1 base and J by 8 bases, with 12 bases between. The CDR3 bases are TGCGCCAGCAGCCAAGCACCCGACTCCTATGAGCAGTTCTTC. It codes for CASSQAPDSYEQFF.

The chain joins TRBV5-1 to TRBJ2-2; the match to TRBD2 covers 7 bases. V was clipped by 7 bases and J by 4 bases; unmatched bases: 7. The CDR3 covers 14 residues. Looked up from germline, CDR1 is SGHRS and CDR2 is YFSETQ. CDR3 sequence (DNA): TGCGCCAGCCGAGCGGGGACCATCACCGGGGAGCTGTTTTTT. Translating gives CASRAGTITGELFF. The whole variable domain, remainder taken from reference TRBV5-1 and TRBJ2-2, is KAGVTQTPRYLIKTRGQQVTLSCSPISGHRSVSWYQQTPGQGLQFLFEYFSETQRNKGNFPGRFSGRQFSNSRSEMNVSTLELGDSALYLCASRAGTITGELFFGEGSRLTVL.